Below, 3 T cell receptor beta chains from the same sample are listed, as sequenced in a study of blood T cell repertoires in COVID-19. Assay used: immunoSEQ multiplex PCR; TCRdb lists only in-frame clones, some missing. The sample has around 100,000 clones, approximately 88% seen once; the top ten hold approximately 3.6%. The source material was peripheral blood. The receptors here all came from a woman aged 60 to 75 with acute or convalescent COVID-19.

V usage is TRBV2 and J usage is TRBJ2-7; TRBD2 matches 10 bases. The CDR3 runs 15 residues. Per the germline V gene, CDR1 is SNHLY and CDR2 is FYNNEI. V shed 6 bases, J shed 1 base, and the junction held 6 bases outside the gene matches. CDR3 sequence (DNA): TGTGCCAGCAGGGCTAGCGGGAGAGGGTCCTACGAGCAGTACGTC. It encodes CASRASGRGSYEQYV.

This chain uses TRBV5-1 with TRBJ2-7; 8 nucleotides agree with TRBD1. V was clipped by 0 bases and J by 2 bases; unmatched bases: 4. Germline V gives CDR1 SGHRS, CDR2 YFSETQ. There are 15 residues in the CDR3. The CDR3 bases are TGCGCCAGCAGCTTGGGGGCAGGGGGCCCCTACGAGCAGTACTTC. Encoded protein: CASSLGAGGPYEQYF.

The chain's CDR3 is CASSLRDVETQYF. The CDR3, as DNA: TGTGCCAGCAGCTTACGGGATGTGGAGACCCAGTACTTC. This rearrangement joins TRBV7-9 to TRBJ2-5, with a possible D match to TRBD2 (5 bases). Between the trimmed V and J ends, which lost 2 bases and 5 bases, there was a span of 9 bases. Germline-derived CDR1 and CDR2 are SEHNR and FQNEAQ (reference sequence). This CDR3 comprises 13 residues.